The 24 T cell receptor delta chains below were found in one sample sequenced in a study of gamma-delta T cells after stem cell transplantation. TCRdb re-processed the RT-PCR reads using CATT. There are 650 to 950 delta-chain clones in the sample; roughly 20% occur only once, and around 30% lies in the top ten. Sequences were obtained from gamma-delta T cells. These receptors came from a human donor. It is not recorded whose cells these are; they may come from a transplant donor.

The genes are TRDV2 and TRDJ3; TRDD3 matches at 12 bases. Because TCRdb records no J gene, it was assigned here through a match of the DNA to germline. The CDR3 totals 19 residues. The trim removed 4 bases at V and 2 bases at J, leaving 8 bases unmatched. Germline CDR1 reads GEAIGNYY; CDR2 reads EKD. The CDR3 coding sequence is TGTGCCTGTGATCAGGCTGGGGGATACGGCCCCTGGGACACCCGACAGATGTTTTTC. As protein: CACDQAGGYGPWDTRQMFF.

This clone was recorded a few times. The rearrangement uses TRDV2 and TRDJ1, with 12 bases lining up with TRDD3. This CDR3 contains 21 residues. From germline, CDR1 is GEAIGNYY and CDR2 EKD. After removal of 1 base from V and 0 bases from J, the junction contained 17 bases not matched to a gene. The CDR3 DNA reads TGTGCCTGTGACACTGTGCCGCTGGGGGATACGGGCTCCTTGTACACCGATAAACTCATCTTT. This codes for CACDTVPLGDTGSLYTDKLIF.

This clone turned up a few times. V is TRDV2 and J is TRDJ1, with D hard to call. The CDR3 covers 15 residues. Germline values: CDR1 GEAIGNYY, CDR2 EKD. Trimming shortened V by 0 bases and J by 3 bases, and 13 bases separated the two germline ends. This CDR3 reads CACDTVQIMADKLIF. Here the CDR3 DNA reads TGTGCCTGTGACACCGTTCAAATTATGGCCGATAAACTCATCTTT.

This clone has only a few counts. The sample contains more than one DNA sequence encoding this CDR3. This chain links TRDV2 with TRDJ1, with D perhaps TRDD3 (6 bases). The CDR3 consists of 14 residues. Trimming took 1 base from V and 4 from J, leaving 12 bases between them. Germline lookup yields CDR1 GEAIGNYY and CDR2 EKD. CDR3 region: CACDTVLGNDKLIF. For the CDR3, the DNA is TGTGCCTGTGACACTGTACTGGGCAACGATAAACTCATCTTT.

Only a few counts were recorded for this clone. The J gene is TRDJ1, the V gene TRDV2; 9 bases are shared with TRDD3. TCRdb lists no J gene, so it was determined here by aligning the DNA to germline. The CDR3 is made up of 18 amino acids. Trimming removed 1 base from V and 0 bases from J; junction bases left unmatched: 11. Per germline, CDR1 GEAIGNYY and CDR2 EKD. CDR3 sequence: CACDTGPYWGTDTDKLIF. For the CDR3, the DNA is TGTGCCTGTGACACTGGGCCCTACTGGGGGACCGACACCGATAAACTCATCTTT.

This clone was detected a few times. The V and J genes are TRDV2 and TRDJ1; 11 nucleotides agree with TRDD3. The germline gives CDR1 GEAIGNYY, CDR2 EKD. Germline trimming cut 3 bases from V and 2 bases from J; bases unmatched to any gene: 7. The CDR3 spans 16 residues. The DNA of the CDR3 is TGTGCCTGTGACCTACTGGGGGATATGCGGACCGATAAACTCATCTTT. Protein product: CACDLLGDMRTDKLIF.

This CDR3 is CACDNLGVYTDNLIF. The CDR3 DNA is TGTGCCTGTGACAACCTCGGGGTCTACACCGATAACCTCATCTTT. No call was made for the V gene; the J gene is TRDJ1; the table's D call, TRDD3, has no DNA check behind it. The CDR3 totals 15 residues.

With respect to this clone: A read error is likely here: a far larger clone is one base away. The J gene went uncalled, whereas the V gene is TRDV2; whether TRDD3, the table's D call, matches the DNA was not checked. The CDR3 covers 23 residues. Germline-derived CDR1 and CDR2 are GEAIGNYY and EKD. Here the CDR3 reads CACDTGFLGDTGKPTWDTRHMFF. The CDR3 DNA sequence: TGTGCCTGTGACACCGGGTTTTTGGGGGATACTGGTAAGCCGACCTGGGACACCCGACATATGTTTTTC.

This rearrangement joins TRDV2 to TRDJ1, with TRDD3 identical over 8 bases. CDR3 size: 18 residues. V shed 0 bases and J 0 bases; nucleotides not matched to a gene: 11. Germline-derived CDR1 and CDR2 are GEAIGNYY and EKD. The CDR3 sequence: CACDTVLNWGQYTDKLIF. CDR3 sequence (DNA): TGTGCCTGTGACACCGTTCTGAACTGGGGGCAGTACACCGATAAACTCATCTTT.

This sequence joins TRDV2 and TRDJ1; D uncertain. The V gene lost 1 base and the J gene lost 1 base, with 18 bases spanning the gap. Germline CDR1 and CDR2: GEAIGNYY and EKD. CDR3 length: 17 amino acids. The CDR3 coding sequence is TGTGCCTGTGACACTGTCGGCCCTGGTCGCGCCACCGATAAACTCATCTTT. Translation gives CACDTVGPGRATDKLIF.

In this sample, this clone turned up a few times. It is likely a read error: a sequence one base away is far more abundant. The chain employs TRDV2 and TRDJ1, with a possible D match to TRDD3 (5 bases). Because TCRdb records no J gene, it was assigned here through a match of the DNA to germline. Germline values: CDR1 GEAIGNYY, CDR2 EKD. This CDR3 comprises 16 residues. Trimming stripped 0 bases from V and 0 bases from J, with 13 bases between. The CDR3 coding sequence is TGTGCCTGTGACACCGGGTGTGGGGACCACACCGATAAACTCATCTTT. Residues: CACDTGCGDHTDKLIF.

The CDR3 reads CACDTLRGSGRSLTDKLIF. In nucleotides, the CDR3 is TGTGCCTGTGACACTTTGAGAGGGTCGGGAAGGAGCCTCACCGATAAACTCATCTTT. The V gene is TRDV2, the J gene TRDJ1; D remains unclear. The J gene is not listed in TCRdb, so it was assigned here from a DNA match to germline. Germline CDR1 GEAIGNYY, CDR2 EKD. There are 19 residues in the CDR3. The V end was cut by 1 base, the J end by 1 base, with 24 bases between.

In this sample, this clone turned up a few times. This chain links TRDV1 with TRDJ1, with D unresolved. CDR3 length: 14 amino acids. V lost 0 bases to trimming and J lost 4 bases, with 9 bases between them. Looked up from germline, CDR1 is TSWWSYY and CDR2 is QGS. The CDR3, as DNA: TGTGCTCTTGGGGAACTACGAAGTGACGATAAACTCATCTTT. It yields the protein CALGELRSDDKLIF.

This clone appeared a single time. V gene TRDV1 combines with J gene TRDJ1; 8 positions match TRDD3. As TCRdb names no J gene, one was assigned here on the basis of a DNA match to germline. Germline V gene data show CDR1 as TSWWSYY and CDR2 as QGS. CDR3 length: 20 amino acids. J lost 0 bases, V lost 3 bases, and 18 bases had no gene match. DNA for the CDR3: TGTGCTCTTGGGGAGAGGCTACTACGAACTGGGGGTCCGTACACCGATAAACTCATCTTT. Its translation: CALGERLLRTGGPYTDKLIF.

By share, this clone counts as large (0.1 to 1%). The rearrangement uses TRDV2 and TRDJ3; 8 positions match TRDD3. The CDR3 is made up of 21 amino acids. Germline-derived CDR1 and CDR2 are GEAIGNYY and EKD. The V and J ends lost 2 bases and 0 bases, in that order; junction bases with no gene match: 14. CDR3 loop: CACDNLSAGGMSSWDTRQMFF. The CDR3 DNA sequence: TGTGCCTGTGACAACCTGTCGGCTGGGGGAATGAGCTCCTGGGACACCCGACAGATGTTTTTC.

This clone was detected only once. V usage is TRDV2 and J usage is TRDJ1; tentative D call: TRDD3 (6 bases). Here the J gene was assigned by germline matching of the DNA, as TCRdb has none. Germline V lookup: CDR1 GEAIGNYY, CDR2 EKD. This CDR3 is 17 amino acids long. Trimming left V 3 bases short and J 3 bases short, with 22 bases between. The CDR3 DNA sequence: TGTGCCTGTGACCATTTCTTTGGGGGCTCCAAGGCCGATAAACTCATCTTT. Amino acid sequence: CACDHFFGGSKADKLIF.

The sample holds a few counts of this clone. The rearrangement links TRDV2 to TRDJ1; D is possibly TRDD3 (6 bases). Trimming removed 0 bases from V and 0 bases from J, with 13 bases in between. Germline V gives CDR1 GEAIGNYY, CDR2 EKD. This CDR3 is 16 amino acids long. CDR3 sequence reads: CACDTLGSAYTDKLIF. CDR3 DNA: TGTGCCTGTGACACCCTGGGGTCGGCATACACCGATAAACTCATCTTT.

Relative to its sample, this clone is large. The gene calls are TRDV1 and TRDJ1; D unresolved. The length of the CDR3 is 15 residues. V was shortened by 4 bases and J by 2 bases, with 14 bases between the two germline ends. Germline-derived CDR1 and CDR2 are TSWWSYY and QGS. CDR3 nucleotide sequence: TGTGCTCTTGGGGCCAGTACGTTCCCTACCGATAAACTCATCTTT. Amino acid sequence: CALGASTFPTDKLIF.

This clone is classed as hyperexpanded (1% or more). Distinct nucleotide sequences in the sample also encode this CDR3. The genes are TRDV2 and TRDJ3; TRDD3 matches 7 bases. The CDR3 has 25 residues. Trimming at V came to 0 bases and at J to 1 base, leaving 26 bases not matched to a gene. Germline assignment: CDR1 GEAIGNYY and CDR2 EKD. The CDR3 sequence is CACDTVSGWGTPLRLSSWDTRQMFF. The DNA for the CDR3 is TGTGCCTGTGACACCGTGAGTGGATGGGGGACCCCGCTTCGTTTATCGTCCTGGGACACCCGACAGATGTTTTTC.

Here the CDR3 DNA reads TGTGCCTGTGACACCGGCTGGGGAAGCTCCTGGGACACCCGACAGATGTTTTTC. It translates to CACDTGWGSSWDTRQMFF. The V and J genes are TRDV2 and TRDJ3; the D gene is possibly TRDD3 (6 bases). The J gene was missing in TCRdb and was found by matching the end of the DNA to germline. The germline gives CDR1 GEAIGNYY, CDR2 EKD. The CDR3 length is 18 residues. Deletions cut 0 bases from V and 0 bases from J, with 11 bases between.

The chain carries TRDV2 and TRDJ1; unclear D gene. No J segment appears in TCRdb, so it was assigned here by matching the sequence to germline. Per germline, CDR1 GEAIGNYY and CDR2 EKD. The CDR3 contains 18 residues. The V gene lost 3 bases and the J gene lost 0 bases, with 22 bases spanning the gap. The CDR3, as DNA: TGTGCCTGTGACTCGGTAGGGTATCGGCCCCCCAACACCGATAAACTCATCTTT. Amino acid sequence: CACDSVGYRPPNTDKLIF.

The chain carries TRDV1 and TRDJ1, with D perhaps matching TRDD3 (6 bases). The J gene, not given by TCRdb, was assigned here from a germline match of the nucleotide sequence. Germline loops: CDR1 TSWWSYY, CDR2 QGS. The CDR3 runs to 22 residues. The V gene lost 4 bases and the J gene lost 1 base, with 34 bases spanning the gap. CDR3 loop: CALGVPSSRWGGDGSVTDKLIF. In DNA, the CDR3 is TGTGCTCTTGGGGTTCCAAGTTCCAGGTGGGGTGGGGATGGGTCGGTCACCGATAAACTCATCTTT.

This clone showed up just a few times. This may be a read error: a much more frequent sequence differs by one nucleotide. The chain couples TRDV2 to TRDJ1, with TRDD3 matching over 12 bases. The V and J ends lost 3 bases and 2 bases, in that order; junction bases with no gene match: 9. The CDR3 has 17 amino acids. CDR1 GEAIGNYY and CDR2 EKD come from the germline V gene. The chain's CDR3 is CACDAVLLGDTTDKLIF. In DNA form, the CDR3 reads TGTGCCTGTGACGCCGTTTTACTGGGGGATACTACCGATAAACTCATCTTT.

The rearrangement uses TRDV2 and TRDJ1, with 9 bases matching TRDD3. This CDR3 is 21 amino acids long. Trimming took 0 bases from V and 0 from J; bases not matched to a gene: 19. From germline, CDR1 is GEAIGNYY and CDR2 EKD. The DNA of the CDR3 is TGTGCCTGTGACACCGTTAAGGCCCCTGTCGGGGGATACAGAGACACCGATAAACTCATCTTT. As protein: CACDTVKAPVGGYRDTDKLIF.